This T cell receptor (beta chain) was observed in a study of blood T cell repertoires in COVID-19. About the study: Donors in the United States, Italy and Spain gave samples during acute or convalescent COVID-19.

V lost 2 bases, J lost 5 bases, and 8 bases stayed unmatched. The CDR3 has 15 residues. From germline, CDR1 is SGHTA and CDR2 FQGNSA. Only in-frame clones appear in the TCRdb table, and some are missing; sequencing was by immunoSEQ multiplex PCR. This table holds roughly 25,000 clones, about nine tenths found once. The clonotype comes from a woman of 80 years or more with acute or convalescent COVID-19. The chain joins TRBV7-2 to TRBJ2-7; 8 bases are a match to TRBD1. What was sequenced was peripheral blood. The CDR3 here is CASSLMAGGFHEQYF. CDR3 nucleotide sequence: TGTGCCAGCAGCTTAATGGCAGGGGGCTTCCACGAGCAGTACTTC. Full variable domain (remainder filled in from reference TRBV7-2 and TRBJ2-7): GAGVSQSPSNKVTEKGKDVELRCDPISGHTALYWYRQSLGQGLEFLIYFQGNSAPDKSGLPSDRFSAERTGGSVSTLTIQRTQQEDSAVYLCASSLMAGGFHEQYFGPGTRLTVT.